This T cell receptor beta chain is from a study of T-cell memory formation after mild COVID-19. At the level of the study: There were largely donor-specific TCR clusters. Study-wide results and limits: Those CD4+ clones that contracted were mainly in CM and EM (CD8+ ones in EMRA). Cross-reactive memory appears to have joined, as suggested by some responding clones showing up in pre-infection memory.

TCRdb processed the 5' RACE reads anew with MiXCR; each CDR3 protein has one entry. This table holds tens of thousands of distinct CDR3 sequences, 13% found once. This clonotype was picked up one time. Its specificity is not known. Germline V gene sequence: CDR1 SGHRS, CDR2 YFSETQ. Between the trimmed V and J ends, which lost 5 bases and 2 bases, there was a span of 12 bases. This CDR3 is built from 14 residues. Sample: PBMCs or a T cell subset sorted from them (not recorded which). This chain links TRBV5-1 with TRBJ2-3, with D hard to call. This receptor was obtained from an adult woman who had mild COVID-19 (a few samples of this study predate the infection). Cell type and time point are not known. The CDR3 here is CASRGYRATDTQYF. DNA of the CDR3: TGCGCCAGCAGGGGGTATAGGGCCACAGATACGCAGTATTTT.